The rows below give T cell receptor beta chains drawn from one sample of a study of cytomegalovirus exposure and HLA in healthy donors. Here immunoSEQ multiplex PCR was the method, and the copy in TCRdb shows in-frame clones only, minus some. In total, the table holds tens of thousands of clones. The material sequenced was PBMCs. These receptors were collected from a woman aged 40 to 49 in good health and CMV-seronegative. The CDR3 runs from the conserved cysteine through the conserved F or W. D genes are given only for firm matches. Where a row states a size, it is once, few, many or the class of an expanded clone; other rows omit it.

clone size: -
V gene: TRBV6-4
J gene: TRBJ1-1
D gene: TRBD1
CDR3 DNA: TGTGCCAGCAGTGAGAGGTCAGGGGGCATTGGGAACACTGAAGCTTTCTTT
CDR3 protein: CASSERSGGIGNTEAFF

clone size: -
V gene: TRBV18
J gene: TRBJ1-2
D gene: -
CDR3 DNA: TGTGCCAGCTCACCGGCGGCAGAGTGGAACTATGGCTACACCTTC
CDR3 protein: CASSPAAEWNYGYTF

clone size: -
V gene: TRBV27
J gene: TRBJ1-5
D gene: -
CDR3 DNA: TGTGCCAGCAGTTTATCGCCCAGCGATAGCAATCAGCCCCAGCATTTT
CDR3 protein: CASSLSPSDSNQPQHF

clone size: -
V gene: TRBV28
J gene: TRBJ1-5
D gene: -
CDR3 DNA: TGTGCCAGCACCCCCTATGAGAGCAATCAGCCCCAGCATTTT
CDR3 protein: CASTPYESNQPQHF

clone size: medium-sized
V gene: TRBV13
J gene: TRBJ1-2
D gene: TRBD1
CDR3 DNA: TGTGCCAGCAGCTTAGGCCTAAAGGGGACAGGGGGCAGGGTTAATGGCTACACCTTC
CDR3 protein: CASSLGLKGTGGRVNGYTF

clone size: -
V gene: TRBV6-1
J gene: TRBJ1-5
D gene: -
CDR3 DNA: TGTGCCAGCACCCGATCGGGGGGCTCTCAGCCCCAGCATTTT
CDR3 protein: CASTRSGGSQPQHF

clone size: -
V gene: TRBV30
J gene: TRBJ1-2
D gene: -
CDR3 DNA: TGTGCCTGGAGTGTAGAGCGGGGCAGGGAAAGATATGGCTACACCTTC
CDR3 protein: CAWSVERGRERYGYTF

clone size: -
V gene: TRBV5-1
J gene: TRBJ2-5
D gene: TRBD1
CDR3 DNA: TGCGCCAGCAGCCCGGGACAGGCTCAAGAGACCCAGTACTTC
CDR3 protein: CASSPGQAQETQYF

clone size: -
V gene: TRBV7-7
J gene: TRBJ2-1
D gene: -
CDR3 DNA: TGTGCCAGCAGCTTCGGTACGGACAATGAGCAGTTCTTC
CDR3 protein: CASSFGTDNEQFF

clone size: -
V gene: TRBV6-5
J gene: TRBJ1-6
D gene: -
CDR3 DNA: TGTGCCAGCAGTTACTCGTTTCCGGTTCAGGCCCTCCACTTT
CDR3 protein: CASSYSFPVQALHF

clone size: -
V gene: TRBV5-6
J gene: TRBJ2-7
D gene: TRBD1
CDR3 DNA: TGTGCCAGCAGCTTCGTCCGAGACAGGGACCAGAGGCGGAGATACGAGCAGTACTTC
CDR3 protein: CASSFVRDRDQRRRYEQYF

clone size: -
V gene: TRBV5-6
J gene: TRBJ1-2
D gene: TRBD1
CDR3 DNA: TGTGCCAGCAGCTTGAAGGACAGGGGGGTCTATGGCTACACCTTC
CDR3 protein: CASSLKDRGVYGYTF

clone size: -
V gene: TRBV28
J gene: TRBJ1-4
D gene: -
CDR3 DNA: TGTGCCAGCAGCCCGGGGAGGGGTAATGAAAAACTGTTTTTT
CDR3 protein: CASSPGRGNEKLFF

clone size: -
V gene: TRBV19
J gene: TRBJ1-1
D gene: -
CDR3 DNA: TGTGCCAGTGGAGCGGCAGAGAGCACTGAAGCTTTCTTT
CDR3 protein: CASGAAESTEAFF